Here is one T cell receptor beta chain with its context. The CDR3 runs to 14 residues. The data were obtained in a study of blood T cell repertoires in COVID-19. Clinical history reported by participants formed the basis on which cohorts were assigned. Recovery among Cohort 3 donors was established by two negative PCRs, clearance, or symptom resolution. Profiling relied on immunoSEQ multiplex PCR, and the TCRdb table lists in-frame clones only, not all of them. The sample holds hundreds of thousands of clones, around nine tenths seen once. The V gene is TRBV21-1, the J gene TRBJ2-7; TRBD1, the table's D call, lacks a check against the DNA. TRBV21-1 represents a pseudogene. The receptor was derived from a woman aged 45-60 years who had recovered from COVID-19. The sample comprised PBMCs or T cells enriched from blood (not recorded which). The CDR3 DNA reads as TGTGCCAGCAGCAAAGTGGCAAGTCGATACGAGCAGTACTTC. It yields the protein CASSKVASRYEQYF.